The sequence of this TCR beta chain was determined in a study of Ad26.COV2.S vaccination and SARS-CoV-2 variants. V gave up 0 bases and J gave up 2 bases; unmatched junction bases: 9. The length of the CDR3 is 17 residues. Germline CDR1 is SGHDN and CDR2 is FVKESK. Repertoires were generated with immunoSEQ multiplex PCR, while TCRdb's copy carries only in-frame clones and drops some. The table includes about 680,000 clones, about 90% detected once. Noted treatment: over 15 received Ad26.COV2.S at low or high dose, single or two shots; 5 received placebo; per-sample allocation not given. Day 63 after the first injection of vaccine or placebo was the sampling time.

V usage is TRBV14 and J usage is TRBJ2-7, with 8 positions matching TRBD2. The starting material was peripheral blood, obtained in a trial of Ad26.COV2.S vaccine versus placebo. The receptor was derived from a person between 18 and 59 years old who received the Ad26.COV2.S COVID-19 vaccine or a placebo. CDR3 region: CASSQERPGLVTYEQYF. The CDR3 bases are TGTGCCAGCAGCCAAGAGAGACCGGGACTAGTAACCTACGAGCAGTACTTC.